Shown below are 2 T cell receptor beta chains from a single sample sequenced in a study of blood T cell repertoires in COVID-19. TCRdb keeps only in-frame clones here, not all; method: immunoSEQ multiplex PCR. The sample has more than 150,000 clones, approximately 80% seen once. Material for sequencing was PBMCs or T cells enriched from blood (not recorded which). The receptor set was obtained from a man in his fifties or sixties who had been exposed to COVID-19.

The rearrangement joins TRBV30 to TRBJ2-7; the match to TRBD2 covers 13 bases. The J segment lost 6 bases and the V segment lost 0 bases, leaving 5 bases of the junction unmatched. Germline V gene lookup returns CDR1 GTSNPN and CDR2 SVGIG (reference sequence). The CDR3 runs to 15 residues. This chain's CDR3 is CAWSVRLAGGGEQYF. The CDR3 DNA reads as TGTGCCTGGAGTGTCCGACTAGCGGGAGGAGGCGAGCAGTACTTC. The whole variable domain, remainder taken from reference TRBV30 and TRBJ2-7, is SQTIHQWPATLVQPVGSPLSLECTVEGTSNPNLYWYRQAAGRGLQLLFYSVGIGQISSEVPQNLSASRPQDRQFILSSKKLLLSDSGFYLCAWSVRLAGGGEQYFGPGTRLTVT.

The chain couples TRBV9 to TRBJ2-1; perhaps TRBD2 as D (5 bases). Trimming took 3 bases from V and 4 from J, leaving 8 bases between them. The length of the CDR3 is 13 residues. CDR1 is SGDLS and CDR2 is YYNGEE in the germline V gene. CDR3 loop: CASSEGVYNEQFF. The CDR3 DNA follows: TGTGCCAGCAGCGAGGGAGTTTACAATGAGCAGTTCTTC.